This T cell receptor beta chain was sequenced in a study of radiotherapy plus CTLA-4 blockade in lung cancer. Study-wide background: Disease control reached approximately 31%, with objective responses in over 15%.

TCRdb's table, derived via immunoSEQ multiplex PCR, lists solely in-frame clones and lacks some. There are approximately 100,000 clones in the sample; over 75% occur only once, and 2.4% lies in the top ten. The V and J ends lost 6 bases and 3 bases respectively, with 10 bases between them. Germline CDR1 MNHNY, CDR2 SVGAGI (reference sequence). This CDR3 contains 13 residues. Only a few counts were recorded for this clone. The chain joins TRBV6-6 to TRBJ2-3; D may be TRBD1 (6 bases). This receptor was obtained from a human donor with non-small cell lung cancer that progressed on radiotherapy plus ipilimumab. Some clones in this sample may be carry-over from other donors' samples. The starting material was peripheral blood, obtained from a patient treated with radiotherapy plus ipilimumab. The chain's CDR3 is CASRNTGTDTQYF. The CDR3 DNA sequence: TGTGCCAGCAGAAATACAGGGACAGATACGCAGTATTTT.